These T cell receptor beta chains were read from a single sample in a study of T-cell reconstitution after alpha-beta-depleted transplantation in children. MiXCR, applied by TCRdb to the PCR reads, yields one record per CDR3 protein. The data contain approximately 630,000 distinct CDR3 sequences, under 15% of them singletons. Sequencing was performed on PBMCs, taken before TCRalphabeta/CD19-depleted stem cell transplant. The source is a girl aged 2 to 10 with congenital amegakaryocytic thrombocytopenia, due to receive a stem cell transplant. CDR3s include the opening cysteine and the closing phenylalanine or tryptophan. A D gene is named only where the DNA matches it firmly. Clone size, where shown, is once, few, many, or a class for clones that have expanded.

D: TRBD1
J: TRBJ1-5
size: NA
V: TRBV28
CDR3: CASSLWGQGTQPQHF
DNA: TGTGCCAGCAGTTTATGGGGACAGGGAACTCAGCCCCAGCATTTT

D: NA
J: TRBJ2-7
size: NA
V: TRBV3-1
CDR3: CASSHGLRSYEQYF
DNA: TGTGCCAGCAGCCATGGACTTCGCTCCTACGAGCAGTACTTC

D: TRBD1
J: TRBJ1-1
size: NA
V: TRBV6-1
CDR3: CASSPTPGTGNTEAFF
DNA: TGTGCCAGCAGTCCTACCCCCGGGACAGGGAACACTGAAGCTTTCTTT

D: NA
J: TRBJ2-1
size: NA
V: TRBV7-8
CDR3: CASSLAVGEVEQFF
DNA: TGTGCCAGCAGCTTAGCTGTGGGAGAGGTGGAGCAGTTCTTC

D: TRBD2
J: TRBJ2-1
size: many
V: TRBV30
CDR3: CAWSLAVSSYNEQFF
DNA: TGTGCCTGGAGTCTAGCGGTCAGCTCCTACAATGAGCAGTTCTTC

D: TRBD2
J: TRBJ2-3
size: NA
V: TRBV7-8
CDR3: CASSFFVPSGSRGSTDTQYF
DNA: TGTGCCAGCAGCTTTTTTGTCCCTAGCGGGAGTCGGGGAAGCACAGATACGCAGTATTTT

D: NA
J: TRBJ2-1
size: few
V: TRBV7-8
CDR3: CASSLRDSNYNEQFF
DNA: TGTGCCAGCAGCTTACGGGATAGCAATTACAATGAGCAGTTCTTC

D: NA
J: TRBJ2-3
size: many
V: TRBV5-1
CDR3: CASSPSRRATSPTDTQYF
DNA: TGCGCCAGCAGCCCGTCTAGGAGGGCCACCAGCCCCACAGATACGCAGTATTTT

D: TRBD1
J: TRBJ2-7
size: NA
V: TRBV5-1
CDR3: CASSLSNRGTYEQYF
DNA: TGCGCCAGCAGCTTGAGTAACAGGGGGACCTACGAGCAGTACTTC

D: NA
J: TRBJ2-1
size: NA
V: TRBV3-1
CDR3: CASSHRPLANSYNEQFF
DNA: TGTGCCAGCAGCCATAGACCCCTGGCGAACTCCTACAATGAGCAGTTCTTC

D: TRBD1
J: TRBJ2-7
size: few
V: TRBV5-1
CDR3: CASSGALRQAGGYEQYF
DNA: TGCGCCAGCAGCGGGGCCCTTCGACAGGCAGGGGGCTACGAGCAGTACTTC

D: NA
J: TRBJ2-5
size: NA
V: TRBV20-1
CDR3: CSARDRSGNQETQYF
DNA: TGCAGTGCTAGAGATCGATCGGGTAACCAAGAGACCCAGTACTTC

D: NA
J: TRBJ2-7
size: many
V: TRBV20-1
CDR3: CSARAGSYEQYF
DNA: TGCAGTGCTAGAGCCGGCAGCTACGAGCAGTACTTC

D: NA
J: TRBJ2-5
size: NA
V: TRBV12-3/TRBV12-4
CDR3: CASSSRPGTQETQYF
DNA: TGTGCCAGCAGTTCAAGACCCGGGACGCAAGAGACCCAGTACTTC

D: NA
J: TRBJ2-6
size: few
V: TRBV5-1
CDR3: CASSLVGVPSGANVLTF
DNA: TGCGCCAGCAGCTTGGTGGGGGTCCCCTCTGGGGCCAACGTCCTGACTTTC

D: NA
J: TRBJ2-7
size: NA
V: TRBV10-3
CDR3: CAISESRVAATYEQYF
DNA: TGTGCCATCAGTGAGTCGAGGGTAGCGGCAACCTACGAGCAGTACTTC

D: NA
J: TRBJ2-6
size: few
V: TRBV12-3/TRBV12-4
CDR3: CASSLAAGRGLFMTDSGANVLTF
DNA: TGTGCCAGCAGTTTAGCAGCCGGCAGGGGCTTGTTCATGACCGACTCTGGGGCCAACGTCCTGACTTTC

D: NA
J: TRBJ1-3
size: NA
V: TRBV28
CDR3: CASSLFRGHSSGNTIYF
DNA: TGTGCCAGCAGTTTATTTAGAGGACACAGCTCTGGAAACACCATATATTTT

D: TRBD1
J: TRBJ2-1
size: few
V: TRBV12-3/TRBV12-4
CDR3: CASSSGQGDRNEQFF
DNA: TGTGCCAGCAGTTCGGGACAGGGGGACCGTAACGAGCAGTTCTTC

D: TRBD1
J: TRBJ1-1
size: NA
V: TRBV12-3/TRBV12-4
CDR3: CASYSMDRPPYTEAFF
DNA: TGTGCCAGCTACTCAATGGACAGGCCTCCTTACACTGAAGCTTTCTTT

D: TRBD1
J: TRBJ1-3
size: many
V: TRBV12-3/TRBV12-4
CDR3: CASSSPNRGPGNTIYF
DNA: TGTGCCAGCAGTTCACCTAACAGGGGGCCTGGAAACACCATATATTTT

D: TRBD1
J: TRBJ1-2
size: many
V: TRBV9
CDR3: CASSVLNRGRGYTF
DNA: TGTGCCAGCAGCGTTTTGAACAGGGGTCGTGGCTACACCTTC

D: TRBD2
J: TRBJ2-1
size: NA
V: TRBV27
CDR3: CASKRPLAGANEQFF
DNA: TGTGCCAGCAAACGACCACTAGCGGGAGCCAATGAGCAGTTCTTC

D: NA
J: TRBJ1-4
size: many
V: TRBV12-3/TRBV12-4
CDR3: CASSLRRLSEKLFF
DNA: TGTGCCAGCAGTTTACGGAGGCTCAGTGAAAAACTGTTTTTT

D: NA
J: TRBJ2-2
size: NA
V: TRBV7-2
CDR3: CASSGLANSGELFF
DNA: TGTGCCAGCAGCGGTCTCGCGAACTCCGGGGAGCTGTTTTTT

D: NA
J: TRBJ1-1
size: many
V: TRBV5-1
CDR3: CASSPRNGGLTEAFF
DNA: TGCGCCAGCAGCCCGAGAAACGGGGGCCTCACTGAAGCTTTCTTT

D: NA
J: TRBJ2-1
size: few
V: TRBV29-1
CDR3: CTVRAGANEQFF
DNA: TGCACCGTAAGGGCCGGGGCCAATGAGCAGTTCTTC

D: TRBD2
J: TRBJ2-1
size: many
V: TRBV20-1
CDR3: CSAGIPLAGNEQFF
DNA: TGCAGTGCTGGCATACCTCTAGCGGGGAATGAGCAGTTCTTC

D: TRBD2
J: TRBJ2-7
size: NA
V: TRBV5-1
CDR3: CASSLEASGRYEQYF
DNA: TGCGCCAGCAGCTTGGAGGCTAGCGGGAGGTACGAGCAGTACTTC

D: TRBD1
J: TRBJ1-1
size: NA
V: TRBV7-6
CDR3: CASSLGTGRLNTEAFF
DNA: TGTGCCAGCAGCTTAGGGACAGGGCGTTTGAACACTGAAGCTTTCTTT

D: TRBD2
J: TRBJ2-7
size: few
V: TRBV7-3
CDR3: CASSPTSGRFYEQYF
DNA: TGTGCCAGCAGCCCTACTAGCGGGAGGTTTTACGAGCAGTACTTC

D: NA
J: TRBJ1-2
size: few
V: TRBV5-1
CDR3: CASTQGQNYGYTF
DNA: TGCGCCAGCACCCAAGGACAGAACTATGGCTACACCTTC